This T cell receptor beta chain was found in a study of blood T cell repertoires in COVID-19. About the research overall: Both acute and convalescent COVID-19 samples were obtained from the United States, Italy and Spain. Sources were T cells, B-cell-depleted T cells, or PBMCs; the material itself was cDNA or gDNA.

Study processing details: Quantification of nucleated cells was approximated via reference gene primer amplification. Sequencing was performed with immunoSEQ multiplex PCR; in TCRdb, only in-frame clones are kept and a portion is missing. The V and J calls and clone size are taken from that table; D and trimming were inferred from the DNA. This table has roughly 500,000 clones, approximately 85% appearing once. Germline V lookup: CDR1 MNHEY, CDR2 SVGEGT. The CDR3 extends over 13 amino acids. V dropped 5 bases and J dropped 5; count of bases not matched to a gene: 4. The sequence derives from a human donor in a cohort sampled during active COVID-19. Sequencing was done on a sample of peripheral blood. The chain employs TRBV6-2 or TRBV6-3 and TRBJ1-2, with TRBD1 matching over 8 bases. The CDR3 spells CASSGQGVYGYTF. CDR3 DNA sequence: TGTGCCAGCAGTGGACAGGGTGTTTATGGCTACACCTTC.